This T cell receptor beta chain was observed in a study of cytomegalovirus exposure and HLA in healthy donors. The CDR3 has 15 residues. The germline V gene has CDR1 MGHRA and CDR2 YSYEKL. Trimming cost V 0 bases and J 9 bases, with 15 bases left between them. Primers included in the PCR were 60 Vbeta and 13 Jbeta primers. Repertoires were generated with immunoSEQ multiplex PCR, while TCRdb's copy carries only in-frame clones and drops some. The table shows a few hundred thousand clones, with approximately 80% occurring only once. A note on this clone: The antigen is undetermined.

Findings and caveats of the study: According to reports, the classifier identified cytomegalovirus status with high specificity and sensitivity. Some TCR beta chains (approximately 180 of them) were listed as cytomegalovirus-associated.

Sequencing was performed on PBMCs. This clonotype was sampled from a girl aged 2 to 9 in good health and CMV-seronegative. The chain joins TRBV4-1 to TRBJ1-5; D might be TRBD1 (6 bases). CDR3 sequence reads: CASSQDPGGVRPQHF. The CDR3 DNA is TGCGCCAGCAGCCAAGATCCGGGGGGCGTTCGGCCCCAGCATTTT.